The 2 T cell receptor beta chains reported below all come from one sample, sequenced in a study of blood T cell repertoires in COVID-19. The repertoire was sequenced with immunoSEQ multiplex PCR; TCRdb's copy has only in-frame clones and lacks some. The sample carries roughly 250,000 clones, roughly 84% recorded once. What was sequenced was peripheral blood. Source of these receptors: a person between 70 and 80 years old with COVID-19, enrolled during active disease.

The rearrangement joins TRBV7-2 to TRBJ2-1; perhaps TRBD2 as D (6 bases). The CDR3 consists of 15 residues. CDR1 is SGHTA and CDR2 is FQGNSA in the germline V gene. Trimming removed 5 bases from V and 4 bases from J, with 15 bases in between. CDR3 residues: CASSAIADSYNEQFF. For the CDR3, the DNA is TGTGCCAGCAGCGCAATAGCGGATAGTTACAATGAGCAGTTCTTC.

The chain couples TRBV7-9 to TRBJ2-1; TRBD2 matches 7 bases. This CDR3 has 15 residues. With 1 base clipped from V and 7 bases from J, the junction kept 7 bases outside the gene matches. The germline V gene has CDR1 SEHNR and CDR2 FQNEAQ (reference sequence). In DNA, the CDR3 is TGTGCCAGCAGCTTAGAGGCGGGAGTCTTTAATGAGCAGTTCTTC. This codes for CASSLEAGVFNEQFF.